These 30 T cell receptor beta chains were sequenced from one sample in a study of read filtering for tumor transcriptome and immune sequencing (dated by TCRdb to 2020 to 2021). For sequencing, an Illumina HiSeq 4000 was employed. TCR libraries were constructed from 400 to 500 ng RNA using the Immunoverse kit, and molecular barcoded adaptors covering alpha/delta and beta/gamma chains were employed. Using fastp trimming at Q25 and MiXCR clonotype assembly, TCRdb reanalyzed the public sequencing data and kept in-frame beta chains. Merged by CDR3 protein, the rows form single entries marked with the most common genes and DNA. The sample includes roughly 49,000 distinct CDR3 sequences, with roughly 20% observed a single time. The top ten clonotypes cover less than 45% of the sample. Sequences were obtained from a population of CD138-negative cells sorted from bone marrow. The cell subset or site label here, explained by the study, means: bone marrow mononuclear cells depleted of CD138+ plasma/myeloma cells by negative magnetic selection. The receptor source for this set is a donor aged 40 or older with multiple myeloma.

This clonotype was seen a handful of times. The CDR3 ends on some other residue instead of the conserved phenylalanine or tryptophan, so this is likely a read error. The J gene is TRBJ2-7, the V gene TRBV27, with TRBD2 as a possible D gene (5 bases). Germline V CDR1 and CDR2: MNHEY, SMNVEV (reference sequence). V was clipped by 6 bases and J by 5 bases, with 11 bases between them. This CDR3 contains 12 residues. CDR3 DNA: TGTGCCAGCAGCCCACTAGGTAACGAGCAGTACCTC. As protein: CASSPLGNEQYL.

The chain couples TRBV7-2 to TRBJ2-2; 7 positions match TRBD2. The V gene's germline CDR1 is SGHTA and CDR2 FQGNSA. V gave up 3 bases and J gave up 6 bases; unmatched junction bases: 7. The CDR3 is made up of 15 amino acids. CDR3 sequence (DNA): TGTGCCAGCAGCTTTCGCGGGAGAACCGCCGGGGAGCTGTTTTTT. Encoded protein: CASSFRGRTAGELFF.

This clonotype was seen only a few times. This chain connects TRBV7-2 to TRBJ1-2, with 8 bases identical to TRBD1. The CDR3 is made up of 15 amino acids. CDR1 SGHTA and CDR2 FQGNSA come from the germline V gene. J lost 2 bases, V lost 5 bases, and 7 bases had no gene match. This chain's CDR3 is CASSPRDRSNYGYTF. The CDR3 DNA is TGTGCCAGCAGCCCCCGGGACAGGTCCAACTATGGCTACACCTTC.

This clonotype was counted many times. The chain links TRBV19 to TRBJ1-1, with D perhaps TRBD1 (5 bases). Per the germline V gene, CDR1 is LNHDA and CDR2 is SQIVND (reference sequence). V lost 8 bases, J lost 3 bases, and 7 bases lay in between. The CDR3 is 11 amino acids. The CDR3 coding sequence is TGTGCCAGTCAGGGCTACACTGAAGCTTTCTTT. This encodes CASQGYTEAFF.

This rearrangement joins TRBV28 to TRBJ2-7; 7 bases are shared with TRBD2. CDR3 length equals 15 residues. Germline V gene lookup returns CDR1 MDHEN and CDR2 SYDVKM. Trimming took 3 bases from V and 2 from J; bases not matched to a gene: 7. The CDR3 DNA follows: TGTGCCAGCAGTTTGGAGGGAGGGCCCGCCTACGAGCAGTACTTC. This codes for CASSLEGGPAYEQYF.

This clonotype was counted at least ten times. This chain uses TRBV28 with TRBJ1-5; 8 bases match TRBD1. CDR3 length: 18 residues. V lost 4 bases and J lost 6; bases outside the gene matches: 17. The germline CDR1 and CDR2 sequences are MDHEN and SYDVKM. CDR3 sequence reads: CASSSPHPRGHSVQPQHF. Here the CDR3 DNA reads TGTGCCAGCAGTTCACCCCATCCCAGGGGGCATTCAGTTCAGCCCCAGCATTTT.

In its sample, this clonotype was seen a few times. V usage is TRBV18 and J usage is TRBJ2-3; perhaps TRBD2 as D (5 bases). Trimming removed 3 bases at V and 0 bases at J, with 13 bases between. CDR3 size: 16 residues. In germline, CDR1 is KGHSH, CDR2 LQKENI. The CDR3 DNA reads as TGTGCCAGCTCACCTCCAAGCGGAGTTAGCACAGATACGCAGTATTTT. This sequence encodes CASSPPSGVSTDTQYF.

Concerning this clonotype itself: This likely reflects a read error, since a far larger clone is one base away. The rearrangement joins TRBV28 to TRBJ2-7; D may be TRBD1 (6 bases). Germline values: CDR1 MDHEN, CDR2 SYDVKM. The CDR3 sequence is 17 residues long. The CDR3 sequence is CASSPRGRGVPYNEQLF. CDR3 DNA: TGTGCCAGCAGTCCCAGGGGCAGGGGTGTTCCTTACAATGAGCAGCTCTTC. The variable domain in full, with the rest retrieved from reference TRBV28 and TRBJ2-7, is DVKVTQSSRYLVKRTGEKVFLECVQDMDHENMFWYRQDPGLGLRLIYFSYDVKMKEKGDIPEGYSVSREKKERFSLILESASTNQTSMYLCASSPRGRGVPYNEQLFGPGTRLTVT.

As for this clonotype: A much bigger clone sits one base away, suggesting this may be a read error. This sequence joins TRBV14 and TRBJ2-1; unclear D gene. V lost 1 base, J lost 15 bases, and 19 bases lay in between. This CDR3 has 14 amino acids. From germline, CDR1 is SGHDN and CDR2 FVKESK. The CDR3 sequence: CASSQGARYNGRFF. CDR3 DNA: TGTGCCAGCAGCCAAGGGGCTAGATACAATGGGCGGTTCTTC.

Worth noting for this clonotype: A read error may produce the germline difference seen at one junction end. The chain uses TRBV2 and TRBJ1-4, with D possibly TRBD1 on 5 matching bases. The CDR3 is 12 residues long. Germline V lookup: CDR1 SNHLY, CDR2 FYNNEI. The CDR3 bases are TGTGCCAGCAGTGAAGACCCACCGGGACGCCATTTT. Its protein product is CASSEDPPGRHF.

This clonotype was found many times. CDR3 residues: CASSLAGNNEQFF. CDR3 DNA sequence: TGCGCCAGCAGCTTGGCAGGGAACAATGAGCAGTTCTTC. V is TRBV5-1 and J is TRBJ2-1; a weak D match, TRBD1 (5 bases). CDR3 length: 13 amino acids. V gave up 0 bases and J gave up 5 bases, with 6 bases separating them. Germline V gives CDR1 SGHRS, CDR2 YFSETQ. The full variable domain, rest sourced from reference TRBV5-1 and TRBJ2-1, is KAGVTQTPRYLIKTRGQQVTLSCSPISGHRSVSWYQQTPGQGLQFLFEYFSETQRNKGNFPGRFSGRQFSNSRSEMNVSTLELGDSALYLCASSLAGNNEQFFGPGTRLTVL.

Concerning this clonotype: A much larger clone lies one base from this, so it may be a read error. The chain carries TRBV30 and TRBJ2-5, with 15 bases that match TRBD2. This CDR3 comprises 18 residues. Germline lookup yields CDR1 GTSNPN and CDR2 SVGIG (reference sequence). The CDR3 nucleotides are TGTGCCTGGAGTCCCTGGACTAGCGGGAGGGCCCTTACGGAGACCCAGTCCTTC. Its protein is CAWSPWTSGRALTETQSF.

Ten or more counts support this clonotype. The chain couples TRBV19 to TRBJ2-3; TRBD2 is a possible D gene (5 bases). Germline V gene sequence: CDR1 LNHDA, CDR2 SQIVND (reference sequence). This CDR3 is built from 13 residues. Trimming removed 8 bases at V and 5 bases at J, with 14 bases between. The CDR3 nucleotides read TGTGCCAGTCGCGAAAGCGGAGGAGATACGCAGTATTTT. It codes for CASRESGGDTQYF.

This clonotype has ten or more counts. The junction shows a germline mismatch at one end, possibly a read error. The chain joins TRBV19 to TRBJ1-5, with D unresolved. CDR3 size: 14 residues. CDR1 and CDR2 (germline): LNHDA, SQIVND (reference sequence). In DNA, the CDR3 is TGTGCCAGTAGTATAACGGCAGGCAAGCAGCCCCAGCATTTT. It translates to CASSITAGKQPQHF. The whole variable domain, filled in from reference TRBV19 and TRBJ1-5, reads DGGITQSPKYLFRKEGQNVTLSCEQNLNHDAMYWYRQDPGQGLRLIYYSQIVNDFQKGDIAEGYSVSREKKESFPLTVTSAQKNPTAFYLCASSITAGKQPQHFGDGTRLSIL.

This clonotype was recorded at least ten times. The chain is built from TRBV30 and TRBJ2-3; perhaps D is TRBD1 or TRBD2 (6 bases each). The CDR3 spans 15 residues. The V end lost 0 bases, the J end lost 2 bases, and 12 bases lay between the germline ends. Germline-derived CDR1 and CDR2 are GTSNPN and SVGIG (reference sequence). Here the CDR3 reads CAWSVFGGLTDTQYF. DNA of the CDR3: TGTGCCTGGAGTGTATTTGGGGGGCTCACAGATACGCAGTATTTT.

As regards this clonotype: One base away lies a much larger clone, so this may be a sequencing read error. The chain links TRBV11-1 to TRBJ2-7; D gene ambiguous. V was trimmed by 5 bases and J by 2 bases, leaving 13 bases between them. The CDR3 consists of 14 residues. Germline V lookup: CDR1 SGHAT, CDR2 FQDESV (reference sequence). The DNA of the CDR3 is TGTGCCAGCAGCCCACAAGAGGCTACCTACGAGCAGTACTTC. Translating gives CASSPQEATYEQYF.

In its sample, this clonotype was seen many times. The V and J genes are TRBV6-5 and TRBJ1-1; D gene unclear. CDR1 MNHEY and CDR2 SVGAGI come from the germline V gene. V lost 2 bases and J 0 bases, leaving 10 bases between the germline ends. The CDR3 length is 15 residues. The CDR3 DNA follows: TGTGCCAGCAGTTACGGTGGGGAATTGAACACTGAAGCTTTCTTT. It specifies CASSYGGELNTEAFF.

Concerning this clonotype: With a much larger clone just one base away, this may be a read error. The chain's CDR3 is CASRAGTALGEAQYF. The CDR3 DNA is TGTGCCAGCAGGGCAGGGACAGCCCTGGGAGAGGCCCAGTACTTC. The chain carries TRBV28 and TRBJ2-5; TRBD1 agrees at 7 bases. Germline CDR1 MDHEN, CDR2 SYDVKM. The CDR3 covers 15 residues.

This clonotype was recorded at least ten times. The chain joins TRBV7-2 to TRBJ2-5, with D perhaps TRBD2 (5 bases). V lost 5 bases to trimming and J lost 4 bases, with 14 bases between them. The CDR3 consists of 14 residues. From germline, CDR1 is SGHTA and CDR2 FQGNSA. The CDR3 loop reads CASSREGSGETQYF. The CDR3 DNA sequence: TGTGCCAGCAGCCGAGAGGGCAGTGGAGAGACCCAGTACTTC.

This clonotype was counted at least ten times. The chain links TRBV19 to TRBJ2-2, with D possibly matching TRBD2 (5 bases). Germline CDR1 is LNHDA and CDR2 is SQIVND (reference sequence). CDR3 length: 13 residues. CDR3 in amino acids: CASLAGPTGELFF. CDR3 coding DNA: TGTGCTTCACTGGCGGGTCCCACCGGGGAGCTGTTTTTT. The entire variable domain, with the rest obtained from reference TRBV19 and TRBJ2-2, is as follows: DGGITQSPKYLFRKEGQNVTLSCEQNLNHDAMYWYRQDPGQGLRLIYYSQIVNDFQKGDIAEGYSVSREKKESFPLTVTSAQKNPTAFYLCASLAGPTGELFFGEGSRLTVL.

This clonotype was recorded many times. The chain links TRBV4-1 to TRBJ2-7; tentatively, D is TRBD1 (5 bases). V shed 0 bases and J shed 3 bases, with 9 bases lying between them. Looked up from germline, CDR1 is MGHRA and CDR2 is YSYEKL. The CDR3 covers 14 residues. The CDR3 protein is CASSQEGRVYEQYF. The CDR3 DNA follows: TGCGCCAGCAGCCAAGAGGGCAGGGTCTACGAGCAGTACTTC.

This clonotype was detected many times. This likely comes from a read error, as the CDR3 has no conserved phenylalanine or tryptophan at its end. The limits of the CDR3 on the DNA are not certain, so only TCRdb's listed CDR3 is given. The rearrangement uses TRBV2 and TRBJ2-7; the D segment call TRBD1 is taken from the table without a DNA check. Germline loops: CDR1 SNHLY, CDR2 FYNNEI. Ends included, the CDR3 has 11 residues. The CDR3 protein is CASSDNRDRPS.

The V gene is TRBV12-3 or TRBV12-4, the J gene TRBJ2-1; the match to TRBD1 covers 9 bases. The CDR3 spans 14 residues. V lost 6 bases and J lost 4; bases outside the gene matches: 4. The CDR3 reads CASRGTGSYNEQFF. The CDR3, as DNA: TGTGCCAGCAGAGGGACAGGGAGTTACAATGAGCAGTTCTTC.

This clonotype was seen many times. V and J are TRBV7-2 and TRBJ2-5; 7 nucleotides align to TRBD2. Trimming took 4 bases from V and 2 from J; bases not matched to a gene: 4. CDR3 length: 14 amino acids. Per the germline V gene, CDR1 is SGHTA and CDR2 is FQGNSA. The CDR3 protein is CASSSERGQETQYF. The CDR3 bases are TGTGCCAGCAGCTCCGAGCGGGGTCAAGAGACCCAGTACTTC.

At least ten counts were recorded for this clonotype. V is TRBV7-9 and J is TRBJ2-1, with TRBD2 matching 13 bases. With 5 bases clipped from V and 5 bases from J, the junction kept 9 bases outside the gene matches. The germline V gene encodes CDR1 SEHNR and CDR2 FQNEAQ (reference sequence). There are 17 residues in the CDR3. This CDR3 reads CASSPGLAGPLNNEQFF. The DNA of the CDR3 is TGTGCCAGCAGCCCGGGACTAGCGGGACCTCTCAACAATGAGCAGTTCTTC.

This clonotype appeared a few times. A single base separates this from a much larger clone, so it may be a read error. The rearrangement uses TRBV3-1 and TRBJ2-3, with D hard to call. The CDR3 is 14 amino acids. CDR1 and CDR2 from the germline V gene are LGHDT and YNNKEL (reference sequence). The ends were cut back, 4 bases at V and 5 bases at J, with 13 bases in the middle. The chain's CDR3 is CASSPPRRQDTQYF. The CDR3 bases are TGTGCCAGCAGCCCCCCGAGACGCCAAGATACGCAGTATTTT.

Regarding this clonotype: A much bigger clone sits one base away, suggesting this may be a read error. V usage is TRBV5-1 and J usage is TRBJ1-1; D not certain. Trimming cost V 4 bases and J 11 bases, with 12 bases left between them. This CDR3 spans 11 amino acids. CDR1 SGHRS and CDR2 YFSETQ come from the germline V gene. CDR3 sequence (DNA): TGCGCCAGCAGCATGGGCGGTGAGGCTTTCTTT. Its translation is CASSMGGEAFF.

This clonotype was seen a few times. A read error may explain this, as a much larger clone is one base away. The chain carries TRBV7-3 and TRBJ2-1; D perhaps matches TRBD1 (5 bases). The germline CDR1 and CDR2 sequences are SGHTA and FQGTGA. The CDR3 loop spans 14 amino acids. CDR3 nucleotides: TGTGCCCGCAGCCAATCTCAGGGTGGCGATGAGCAGTTCTTC. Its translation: CARSQSQGGDEQFF.

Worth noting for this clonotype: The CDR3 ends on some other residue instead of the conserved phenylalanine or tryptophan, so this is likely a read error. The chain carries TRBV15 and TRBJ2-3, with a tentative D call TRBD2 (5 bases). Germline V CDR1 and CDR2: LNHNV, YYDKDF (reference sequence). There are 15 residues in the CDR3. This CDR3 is CATSRDTPSTDTQYL. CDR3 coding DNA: TGTGCCACCAGCAGAGATACCCCTAGCACTGATACGCAGTATCTT.

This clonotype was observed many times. Written as DNA, the CDR3 is TGCAGTGCTGCCAGGGACAGCCGCTCCTACAATGAGCAGTTCTTC. Translating gives CSAARDSRSYNEQFF. V gene TRBV20-1 combines with J gene TRBJ2-1; TRBD1 aligns across 7 bases. The CDR3 has 15 amino acids. Germline CDR1 is DFQATT and CDR2 is SNEGSKA (reference sequence). With 5 bases clipped from V and 0 bases from J, the junction kept 7 bases outside the gene matches.